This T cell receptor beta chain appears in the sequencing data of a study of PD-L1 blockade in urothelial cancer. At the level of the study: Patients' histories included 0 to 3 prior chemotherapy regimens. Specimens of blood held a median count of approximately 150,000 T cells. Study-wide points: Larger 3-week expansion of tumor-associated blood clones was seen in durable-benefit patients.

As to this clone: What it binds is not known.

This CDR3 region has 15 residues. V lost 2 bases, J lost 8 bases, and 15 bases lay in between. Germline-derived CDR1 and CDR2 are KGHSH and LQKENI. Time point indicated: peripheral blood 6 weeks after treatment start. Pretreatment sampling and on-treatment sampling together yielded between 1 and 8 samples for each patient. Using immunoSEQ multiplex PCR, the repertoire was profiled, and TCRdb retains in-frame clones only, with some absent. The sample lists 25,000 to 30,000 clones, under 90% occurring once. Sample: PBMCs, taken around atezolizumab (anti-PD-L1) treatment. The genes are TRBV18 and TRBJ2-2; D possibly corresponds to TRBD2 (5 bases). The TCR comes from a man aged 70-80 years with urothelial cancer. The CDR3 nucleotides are TGTGCCAGCTCACCAGCCCCCGACGGGATTGGGGAGCTGTTTTTT. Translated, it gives CASSPAPDGIGELFF.